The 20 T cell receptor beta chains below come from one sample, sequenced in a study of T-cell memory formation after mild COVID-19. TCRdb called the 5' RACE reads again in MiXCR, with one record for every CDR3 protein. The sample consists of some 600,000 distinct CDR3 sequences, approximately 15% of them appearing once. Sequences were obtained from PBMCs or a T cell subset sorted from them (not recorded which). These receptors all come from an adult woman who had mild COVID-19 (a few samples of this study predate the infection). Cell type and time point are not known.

The CDR3: CASSSSPLDEQFF. Written as DNA, the CDR3 is TGTGCCAGCAGTTCGTCGCCCCTAGATGAGCAGTTCTTC. This chain links TRBV6-2 or TRBV6-3 with TRBJ2-1; D unclear. The ends were cut back, 4 bases at V and 8 bases at J, with 12 bases in the middle. Per the germline V gene, CDR1 is MNHEY and CDR2 is SVGEGT. The CDR3 is 13 amino acids.

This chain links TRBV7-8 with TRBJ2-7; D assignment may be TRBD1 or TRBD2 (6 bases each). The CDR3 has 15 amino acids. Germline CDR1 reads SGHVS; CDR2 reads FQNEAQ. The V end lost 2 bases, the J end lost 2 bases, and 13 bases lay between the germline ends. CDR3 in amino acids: CASSLKAGGAYEQYF. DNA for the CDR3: TGTGCCAGCAGCTTAAAGGCCGGGGGCGCCTACGAGCAGTACTTC.

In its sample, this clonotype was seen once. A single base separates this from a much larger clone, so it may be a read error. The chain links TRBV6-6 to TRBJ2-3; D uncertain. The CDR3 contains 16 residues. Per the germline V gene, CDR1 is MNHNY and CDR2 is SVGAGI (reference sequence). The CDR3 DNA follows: TGTGACAGCAGTTACGAGTCGATCCTGGGCACAGATACGCAGTATTTT. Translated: CDSSYESILGTDTQYF.

The CDR3 spells CASSVDRHTEAFF. DNA of the CDR3: TGTGCCAGCAGCGTGGACAGACACACTGAAGCTTTCTTT. V is TRBV13 and J is TRBJ1-1; the D gene is possibly TRBD1 (6 bases). The CDR3 is 13 amino acids. The V end was cut by 5 bases, the J end by 3 bases, with 10 bases between. From germline, CDR1 is PRHDT and CDR2 FYEKMQ (reference sequence).

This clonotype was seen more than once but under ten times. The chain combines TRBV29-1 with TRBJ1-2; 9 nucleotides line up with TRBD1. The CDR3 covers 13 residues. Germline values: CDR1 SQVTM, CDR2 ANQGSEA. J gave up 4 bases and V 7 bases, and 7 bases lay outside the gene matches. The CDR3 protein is CSARDRAVYGYTF. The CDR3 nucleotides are TGCAGCGCTCGGGACAGGGCAGTCTATGGCTACACCTTC.

The CDR3 sequence is CASSYEGGQTGANVLTF. The CDR3 nucleotides read TGTGCCAGCAGTTACGAGGGGGGACAGACTGGGGCCAACGTCCTGACTTTC. The rearrangement links TRBV6-5 to TRBJ2-6; D may be TRBD1 (7 bases). From germline, CDR1 is MNHEY and CDR2 SVGAGI. The CDR3 runs 17 residues. Trimming took off 2 bases at V and 2 bases at J, with 13 bases between the two ends.

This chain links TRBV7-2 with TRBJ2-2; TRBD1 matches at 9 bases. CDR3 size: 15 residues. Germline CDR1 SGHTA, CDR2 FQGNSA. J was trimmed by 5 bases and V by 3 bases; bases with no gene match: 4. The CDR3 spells CASSFGTGRTGELFF. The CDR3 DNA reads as TGTGCCAGCAGCTTCGGGACAGGGAGGACCGGGGAGCTGTTTTTT.

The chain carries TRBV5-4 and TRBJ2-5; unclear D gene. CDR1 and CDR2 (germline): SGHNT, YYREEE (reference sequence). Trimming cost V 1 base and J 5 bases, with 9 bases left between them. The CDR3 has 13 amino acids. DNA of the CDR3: TGTGCCAGCAGCTTGAATGCCGGGGAGACCCAGTACTTC. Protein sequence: CASSLNAGETQYF.

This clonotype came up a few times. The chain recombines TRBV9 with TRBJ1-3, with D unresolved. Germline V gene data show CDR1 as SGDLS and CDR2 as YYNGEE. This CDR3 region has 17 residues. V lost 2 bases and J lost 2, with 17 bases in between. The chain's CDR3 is CASSVYQSTSTGNTIYF. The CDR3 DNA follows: TGTGCCAGCAGCGTGTATCAGTCTACCTCGACTGGAAACACCATATATTTT.

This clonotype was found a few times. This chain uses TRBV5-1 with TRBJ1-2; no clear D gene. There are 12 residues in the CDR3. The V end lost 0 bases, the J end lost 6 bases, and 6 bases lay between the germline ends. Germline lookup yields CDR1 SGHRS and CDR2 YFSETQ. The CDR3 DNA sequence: TGCGCCAGCAGCTTGGACGGGAATGGCTACACCTTC. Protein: CASSLDGNGYTF.

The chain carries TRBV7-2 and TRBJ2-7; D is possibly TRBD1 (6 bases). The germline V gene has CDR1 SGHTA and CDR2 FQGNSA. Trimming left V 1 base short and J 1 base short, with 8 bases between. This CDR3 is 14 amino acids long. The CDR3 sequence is CASSLETGSYEQYF. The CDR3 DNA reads TGTGCCAGCAGCTTAGAGACAGGTTCCTACGAGCAGTACTTC.

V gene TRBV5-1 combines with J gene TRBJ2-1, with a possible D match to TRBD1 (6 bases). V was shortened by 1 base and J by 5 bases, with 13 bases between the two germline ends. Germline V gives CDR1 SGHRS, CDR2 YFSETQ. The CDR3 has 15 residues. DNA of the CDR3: TGCGCCAGCAGCTTGTGGCAGGGGTTCGACAATGAGCAGTTCTTC. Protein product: CASSLWQGFDNEQFF. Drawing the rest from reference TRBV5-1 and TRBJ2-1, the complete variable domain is KAGVTQTPRYLIKTRGQQVTLSCSPISGHRSVSWYQQTPGQGLQFLFEYFSETQRNKGNFPGRFSGRQFSNSRSEMNVSTLELGDSALYLCASSLWQGFDNEQFFGPGTRLTVL.

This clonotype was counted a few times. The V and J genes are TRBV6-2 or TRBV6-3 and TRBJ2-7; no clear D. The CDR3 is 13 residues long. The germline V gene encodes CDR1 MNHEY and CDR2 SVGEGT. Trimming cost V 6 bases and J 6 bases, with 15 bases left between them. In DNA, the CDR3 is TGTGCCAGCAGCTTCTACAAGGCGGCCGAGCAGTACTTC. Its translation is CASSFYKAAEQYF.

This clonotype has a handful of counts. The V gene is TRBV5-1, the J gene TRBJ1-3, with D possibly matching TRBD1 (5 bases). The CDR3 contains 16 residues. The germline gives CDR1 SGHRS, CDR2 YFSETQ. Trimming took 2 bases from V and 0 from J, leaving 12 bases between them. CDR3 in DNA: TGCGCCAGCAGCTTCGGGGGATCCTCCTCTGGAAACACCATATATTTT. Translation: CASSFGGSSSGNTIYF.

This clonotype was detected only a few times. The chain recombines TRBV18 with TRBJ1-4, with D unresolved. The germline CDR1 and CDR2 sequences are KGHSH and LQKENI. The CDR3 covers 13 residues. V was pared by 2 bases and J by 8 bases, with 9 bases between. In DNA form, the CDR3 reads TGTGCCAGCTCACCAGGGTGGAGGGAAAAACTGTTTTTT. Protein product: CASSPGWREKLFF.

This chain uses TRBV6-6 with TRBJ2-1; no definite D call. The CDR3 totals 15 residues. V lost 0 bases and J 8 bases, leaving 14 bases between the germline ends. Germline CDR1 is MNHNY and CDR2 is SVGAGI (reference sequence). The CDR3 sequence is CASSYSSPYLDEQFF. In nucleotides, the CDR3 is TGTGCCAGCAGTTACTCGAGTCCCTACTTGGATGAGCAGTTCTTC.

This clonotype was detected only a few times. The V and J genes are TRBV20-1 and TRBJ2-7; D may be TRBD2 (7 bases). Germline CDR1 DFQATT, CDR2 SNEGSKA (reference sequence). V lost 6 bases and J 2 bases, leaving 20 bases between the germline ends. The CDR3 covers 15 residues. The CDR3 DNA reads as TGCAGTGCCAGGGGTTCGGGGGGAGCTACCTACGAGCAGTACTTC. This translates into CSARGSGGATYEQYF.

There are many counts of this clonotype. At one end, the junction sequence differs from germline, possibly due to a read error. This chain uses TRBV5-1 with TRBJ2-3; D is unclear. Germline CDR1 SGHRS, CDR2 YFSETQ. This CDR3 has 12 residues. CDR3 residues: CASSLPTDTQYF. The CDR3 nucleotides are TGTGCCAGCAGTTTACCCACAGATACGCAGTATTTT.

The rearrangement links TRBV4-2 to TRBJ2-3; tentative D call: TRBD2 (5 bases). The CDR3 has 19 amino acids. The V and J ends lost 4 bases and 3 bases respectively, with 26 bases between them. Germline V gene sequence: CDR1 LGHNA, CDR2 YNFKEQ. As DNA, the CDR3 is TGTGCCAGCAGCCCCAATTCGGGATGGACGGCAGGCGGAACAGATACGCAGTATTTT. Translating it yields CASSPNSGWTAGGTDTQYF.

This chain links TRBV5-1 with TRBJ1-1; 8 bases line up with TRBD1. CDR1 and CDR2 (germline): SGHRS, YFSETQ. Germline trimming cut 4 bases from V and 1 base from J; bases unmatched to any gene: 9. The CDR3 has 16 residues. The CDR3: CASSHWGGQANTEAFF. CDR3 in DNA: TGCGCCAGCAGCCACTGGGGGGGACAGGCGAACACTGAAGCTTTCTTT. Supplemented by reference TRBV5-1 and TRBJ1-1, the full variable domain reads KAGVTQTPRYLIKTRGQQVTLSCSPISGHRSVSWYQQTPGQGLQFLFEYFSETQRNKGNFPGRFSGRQFSNSRSEMNVSTLELGDSALYLCASSHWGGQANTEAFFGQGTRLTVV.